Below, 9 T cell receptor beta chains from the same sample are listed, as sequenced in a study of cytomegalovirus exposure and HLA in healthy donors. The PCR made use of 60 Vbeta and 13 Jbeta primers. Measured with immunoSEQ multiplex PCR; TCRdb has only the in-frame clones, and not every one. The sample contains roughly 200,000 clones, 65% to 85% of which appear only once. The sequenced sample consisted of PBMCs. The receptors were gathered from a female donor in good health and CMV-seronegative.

CDR3 in amino acids: CASSQGRTATGELFF. In nucleotides, the CDR3 is TGCGCCAGCAGCCAGGGAAGGACAGCCACCGGGGAGCTGTTTTTT. The chain uses TRBV4-1 and TRBJ2-2, with D perhaps matching TRBD1 (6 bases). Germline V gene sequence: CDR1 MGHRA, CDR2 YSYEKL. V gave up 3 bases and J gave up 4 bases, with 12 bases separating them. The CDR3 consists of 15 residues.

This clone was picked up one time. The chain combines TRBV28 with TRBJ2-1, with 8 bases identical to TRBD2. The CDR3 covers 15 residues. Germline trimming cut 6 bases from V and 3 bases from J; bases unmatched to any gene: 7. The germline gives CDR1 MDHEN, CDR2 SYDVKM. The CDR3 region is CASSPKREIYNEQFF. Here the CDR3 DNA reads TGTGCCAGCAGCCCGAAGCGGGAGATCTACAATGAGCAGTTCTTC.

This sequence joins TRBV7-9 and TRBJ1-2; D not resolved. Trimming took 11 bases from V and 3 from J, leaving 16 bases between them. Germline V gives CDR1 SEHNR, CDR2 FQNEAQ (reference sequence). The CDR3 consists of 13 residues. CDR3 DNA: TGTGCCTCCGGCCTTTTGGGCGACTATGGCTACACCTTC. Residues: CASGLLGDYGYTF.

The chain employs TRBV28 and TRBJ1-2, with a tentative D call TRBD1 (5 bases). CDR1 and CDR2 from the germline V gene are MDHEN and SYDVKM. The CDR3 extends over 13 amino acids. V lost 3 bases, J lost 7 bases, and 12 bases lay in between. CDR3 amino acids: CASSLVPGGGYTF. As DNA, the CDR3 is TGTGCCAGCAGTTTGGTCCCGGGGGGTGGCTACACCTTC.

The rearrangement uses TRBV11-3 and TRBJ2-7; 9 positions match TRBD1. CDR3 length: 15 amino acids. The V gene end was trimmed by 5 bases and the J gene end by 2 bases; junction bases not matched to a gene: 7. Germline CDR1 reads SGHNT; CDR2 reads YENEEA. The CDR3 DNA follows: TGTGCCAGCAGCCTCAGGACAGGGGCCCCCTACGAGCAGTACTTC. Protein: CASSLRTGAPYEQYF.

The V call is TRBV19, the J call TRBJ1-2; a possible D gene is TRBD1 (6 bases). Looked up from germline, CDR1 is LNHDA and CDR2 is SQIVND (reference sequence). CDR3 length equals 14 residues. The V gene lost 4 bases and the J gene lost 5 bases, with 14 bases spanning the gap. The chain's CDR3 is CASSTQQGTYGYTF. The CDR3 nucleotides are TGTGCCAGTAGTACCCAACAGGGAACTTATGGCTACACCTTC.

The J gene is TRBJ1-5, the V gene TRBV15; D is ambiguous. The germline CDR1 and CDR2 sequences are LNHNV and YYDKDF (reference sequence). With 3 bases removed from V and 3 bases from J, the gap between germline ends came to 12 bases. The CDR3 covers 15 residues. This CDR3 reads CATSRTTVANQPQHF. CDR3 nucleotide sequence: TGTGCCACCAGCAGGACTACGGTCGCCAATCAGCCCCAGCATTTT.

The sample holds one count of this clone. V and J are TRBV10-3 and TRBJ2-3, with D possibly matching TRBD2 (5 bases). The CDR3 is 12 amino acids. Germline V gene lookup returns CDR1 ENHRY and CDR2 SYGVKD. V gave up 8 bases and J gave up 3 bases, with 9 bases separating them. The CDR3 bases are TGTGCCATCTGTCCGGGAACAGATACGCAGTATTTT. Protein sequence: CAICPGTDTQYF.

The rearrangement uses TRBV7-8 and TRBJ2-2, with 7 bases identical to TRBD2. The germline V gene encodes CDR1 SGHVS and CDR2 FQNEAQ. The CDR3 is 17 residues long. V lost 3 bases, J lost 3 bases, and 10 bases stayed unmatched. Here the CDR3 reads CASSFEGGGSDTGELFF. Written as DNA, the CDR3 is TGTGCCAGCAGCTTCGAAGGCGGCGGGAGCGACACCGGGGAGCTGTTTTTT.